The entry below gives a single T cell receptor beta chain sequence along with its context. Its antigen is undetermined. Investigators performed immunoSEQ version v3.0 at survey level. Profiling relied on immunoSEQ multiplex PCR, and the TCRdb table lists in-frame clones only, not all of them. Of under 35,000 clones listed, roughly 96% are singletons. V gave up 5 bases and J gave up 5 bases; unmatched junction bases: 6. Germline CDR1 reads LNHDA; CDR2 reads SQIVND (reference sequence). CDR3 length equals 15 residues. This entry comes from a study of long-term antiretroviral therapy in people with HIV. Findings and limits, study-wide: Versus controls, repertoires in people with HIV had narrower CDR3 length ranges.

This chain uses TRBV19 with TRBJ1-6; 7 bases align to TRBD1. The material sequenced was unsorted PBMCs, taken approximately 6.8 years after starting antiretroviral therapy. This TCR came from a man under 40 with HIV. The CDR3 nucleotides are TGTGCCAGTAGTGAGGACAGGAACAATAATTCACCCCTCCACTTT. Translation: CASSEDRNNNSPLHF.